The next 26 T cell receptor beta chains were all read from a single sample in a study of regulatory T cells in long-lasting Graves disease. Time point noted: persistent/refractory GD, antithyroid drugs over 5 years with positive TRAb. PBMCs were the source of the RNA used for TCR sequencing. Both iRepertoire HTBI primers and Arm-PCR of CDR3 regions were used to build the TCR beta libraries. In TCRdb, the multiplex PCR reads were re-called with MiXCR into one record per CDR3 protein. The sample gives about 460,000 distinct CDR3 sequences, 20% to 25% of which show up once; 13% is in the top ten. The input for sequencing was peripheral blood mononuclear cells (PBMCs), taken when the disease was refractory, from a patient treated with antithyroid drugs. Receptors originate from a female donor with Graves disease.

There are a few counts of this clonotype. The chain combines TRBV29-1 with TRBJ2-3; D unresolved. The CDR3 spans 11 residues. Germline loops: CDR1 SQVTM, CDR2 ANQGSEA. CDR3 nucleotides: TGCAGTACACGTGTTGCAGATACGCAGTATTTT. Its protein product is CSTRVADTQYF.

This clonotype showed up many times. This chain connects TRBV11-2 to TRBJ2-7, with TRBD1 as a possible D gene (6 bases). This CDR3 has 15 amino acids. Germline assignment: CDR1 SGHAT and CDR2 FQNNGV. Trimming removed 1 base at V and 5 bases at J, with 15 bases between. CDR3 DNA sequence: TGTGCCAGCAGCTTAGTCGGCAGGGGATACAACGAGCAGTACTTC. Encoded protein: CASSLVGRGYNEQYF.

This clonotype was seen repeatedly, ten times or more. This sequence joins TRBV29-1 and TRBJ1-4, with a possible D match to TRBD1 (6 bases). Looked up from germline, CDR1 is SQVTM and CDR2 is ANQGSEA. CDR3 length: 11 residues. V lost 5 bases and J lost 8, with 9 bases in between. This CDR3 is CSVSRGEKLFF. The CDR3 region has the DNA TGCAGCGTTAGCAGGGGCGAAAAACTGTTTTTT.

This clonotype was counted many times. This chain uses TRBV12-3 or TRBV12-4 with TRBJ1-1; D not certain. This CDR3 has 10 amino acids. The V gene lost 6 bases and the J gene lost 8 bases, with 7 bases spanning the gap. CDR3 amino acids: CASRRAEAFF. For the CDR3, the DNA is TGTGCCAGCAGGCGCGCCGAAGCTTTCTTT.

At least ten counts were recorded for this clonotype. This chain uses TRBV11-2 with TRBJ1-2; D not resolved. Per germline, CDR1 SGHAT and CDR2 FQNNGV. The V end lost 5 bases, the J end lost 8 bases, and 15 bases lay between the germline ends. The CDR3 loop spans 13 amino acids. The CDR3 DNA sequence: TGTGCCAGCAGCCCCTTTGCGTTTGGAGGCTACACCTTC. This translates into CASSPFAFGGYTF.

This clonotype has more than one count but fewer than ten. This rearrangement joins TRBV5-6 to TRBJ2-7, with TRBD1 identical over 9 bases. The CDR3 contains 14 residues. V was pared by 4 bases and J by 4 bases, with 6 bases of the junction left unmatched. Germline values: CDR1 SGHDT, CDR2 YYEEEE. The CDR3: CASSPGQGRYEQYF. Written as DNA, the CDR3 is TGTGCCAGCAGCCCGGGACAGGGAAGGTACGAGCAGTACTTC.

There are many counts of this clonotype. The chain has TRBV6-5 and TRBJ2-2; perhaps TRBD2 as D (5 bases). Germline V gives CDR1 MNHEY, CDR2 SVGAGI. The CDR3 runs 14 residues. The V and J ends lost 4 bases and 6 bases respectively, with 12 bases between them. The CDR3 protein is CASSSPGGSGELFF. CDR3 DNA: TGTGCCAGCAGTTCTCCCGGAGGTTCCGGGGAGCTGTTTTTT.

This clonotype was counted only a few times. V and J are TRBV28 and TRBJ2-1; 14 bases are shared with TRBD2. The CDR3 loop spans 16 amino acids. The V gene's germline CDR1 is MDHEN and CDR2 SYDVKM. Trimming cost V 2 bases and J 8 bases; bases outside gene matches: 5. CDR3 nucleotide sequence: TGTGCCAGCAGTTTACGACTAGCGGGAGGGTTGGATGAGCAGTTCTTC. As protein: CASSLRLAGGLDEQFF.

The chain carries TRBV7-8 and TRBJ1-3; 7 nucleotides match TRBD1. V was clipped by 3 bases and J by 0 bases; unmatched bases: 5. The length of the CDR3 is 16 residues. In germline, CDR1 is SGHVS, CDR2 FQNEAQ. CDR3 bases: TGTGCCAGCAGCTTCAGGGGGGGACGCTCTGGAAACACCATATATTTT. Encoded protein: CASSFRGGRSGNTIYF.

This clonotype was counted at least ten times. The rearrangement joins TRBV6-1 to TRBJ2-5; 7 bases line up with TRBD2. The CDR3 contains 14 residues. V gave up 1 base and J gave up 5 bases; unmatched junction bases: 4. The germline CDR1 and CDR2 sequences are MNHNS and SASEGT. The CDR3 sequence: CASSEERDSETQYF. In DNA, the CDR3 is TGTGCCAGCAGTGAAGAGCGGGACTCGGAGACCCAGTACTTC.

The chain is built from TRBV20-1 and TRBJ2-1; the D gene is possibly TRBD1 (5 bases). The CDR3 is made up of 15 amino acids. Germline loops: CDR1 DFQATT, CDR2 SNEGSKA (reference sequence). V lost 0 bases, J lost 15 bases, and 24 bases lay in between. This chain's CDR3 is CSARDTATPLDNGFF. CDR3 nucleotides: TGCAGTGCTAGAGATACCGCCACTCCCCTGGACAATGGGTTCTTC.

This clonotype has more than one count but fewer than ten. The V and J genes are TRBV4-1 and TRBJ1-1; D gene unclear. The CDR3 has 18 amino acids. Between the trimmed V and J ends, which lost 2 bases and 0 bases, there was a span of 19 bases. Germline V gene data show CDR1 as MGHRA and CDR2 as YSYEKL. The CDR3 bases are TGCGCCAGCAGCCAACCAGAAGGACTTACCCCCATGAACACTGAAGCTTTCTTT. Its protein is CASSQPEGLTPMNTEAFF.

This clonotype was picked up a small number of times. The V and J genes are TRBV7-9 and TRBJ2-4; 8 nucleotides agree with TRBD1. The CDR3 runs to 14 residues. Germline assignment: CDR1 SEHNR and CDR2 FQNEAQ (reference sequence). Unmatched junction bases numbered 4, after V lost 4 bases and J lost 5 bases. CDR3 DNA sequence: TGTGCCAGCAGCTCCGGACAGGGTCAAAACATTCAGTACTTC. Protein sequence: CASSSGQGQNIQYF.

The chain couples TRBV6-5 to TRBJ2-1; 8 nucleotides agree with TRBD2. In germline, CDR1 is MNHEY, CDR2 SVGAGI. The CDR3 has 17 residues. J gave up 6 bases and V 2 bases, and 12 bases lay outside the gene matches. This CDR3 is CASSYHKVSGMINEQFF. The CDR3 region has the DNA TGTGCCAGCAGTTACCACAAGGTTAGCGGGATGATCAATGAGCAGTTCTTC.

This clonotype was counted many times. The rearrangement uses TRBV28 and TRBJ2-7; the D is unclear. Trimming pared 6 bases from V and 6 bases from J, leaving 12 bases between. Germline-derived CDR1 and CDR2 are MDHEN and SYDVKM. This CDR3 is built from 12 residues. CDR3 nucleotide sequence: TGTGCCAGCAGCGGGCCATGGGGCGAGCAGTACTTC. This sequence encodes CASSGPWGEQYF.

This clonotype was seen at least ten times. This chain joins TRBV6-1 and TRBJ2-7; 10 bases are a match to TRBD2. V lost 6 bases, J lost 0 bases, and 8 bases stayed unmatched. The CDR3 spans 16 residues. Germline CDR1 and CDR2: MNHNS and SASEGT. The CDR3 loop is CASRDSGGLSSYEQYF. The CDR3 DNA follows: TGTGCCAGCAGAGATAGCGGGGGGCTAAGCTCCTACGAGCAGTACTTC.

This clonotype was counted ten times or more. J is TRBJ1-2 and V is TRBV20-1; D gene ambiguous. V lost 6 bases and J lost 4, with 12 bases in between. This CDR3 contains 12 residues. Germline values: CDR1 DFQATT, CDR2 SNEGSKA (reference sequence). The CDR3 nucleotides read TGCAGTGCAACAACACCGTCCTATGGCTACACCTTC. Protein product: CSATTPSYGYTF.

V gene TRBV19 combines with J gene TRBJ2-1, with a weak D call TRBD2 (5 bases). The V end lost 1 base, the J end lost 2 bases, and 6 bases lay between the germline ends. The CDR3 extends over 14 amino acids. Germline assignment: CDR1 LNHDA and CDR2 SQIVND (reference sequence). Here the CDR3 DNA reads TGTGCCAGTAGTATAGTAGCGCCCTACAATGAGCAGTTCTTC. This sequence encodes CASSIVAPYNEQFF.

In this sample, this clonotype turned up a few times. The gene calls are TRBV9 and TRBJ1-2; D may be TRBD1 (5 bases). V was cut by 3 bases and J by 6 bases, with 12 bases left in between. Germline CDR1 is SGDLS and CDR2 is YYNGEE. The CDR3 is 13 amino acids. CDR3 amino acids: CASSGPTAHGYTF. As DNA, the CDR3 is TGTGCCAGCAGCGGACCGACAGCGCATGGCTACACCTTC.

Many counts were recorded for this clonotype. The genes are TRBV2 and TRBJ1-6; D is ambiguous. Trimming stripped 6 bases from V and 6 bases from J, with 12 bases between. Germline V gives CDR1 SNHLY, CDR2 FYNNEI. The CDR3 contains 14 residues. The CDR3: CASRMDGINSPLHF. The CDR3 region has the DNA TGTGCCAGCAGGATGGACGGAATTAATTCACCCCTCCACTTT. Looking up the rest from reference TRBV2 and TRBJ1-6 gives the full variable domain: EPEVTQTPSHQVTQMGQEVILRCVPISNHLYFYWYRQILGQKVEFLVSFYNNEISEKSEIFDDQFSVERPDGSNFTLKIRSTKLEDSAMYFCASRMDGINSPLHFGNGTRLTVT.

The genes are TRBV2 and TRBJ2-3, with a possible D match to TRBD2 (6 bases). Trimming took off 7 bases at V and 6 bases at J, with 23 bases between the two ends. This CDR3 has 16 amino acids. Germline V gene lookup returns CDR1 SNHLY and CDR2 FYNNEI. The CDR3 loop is CASNMGLAYSGDTQYF. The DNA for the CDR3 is TGTGCCAGCAATATGGGGCTAGCCTACAGCGGGGATACGCAGTATTTT.

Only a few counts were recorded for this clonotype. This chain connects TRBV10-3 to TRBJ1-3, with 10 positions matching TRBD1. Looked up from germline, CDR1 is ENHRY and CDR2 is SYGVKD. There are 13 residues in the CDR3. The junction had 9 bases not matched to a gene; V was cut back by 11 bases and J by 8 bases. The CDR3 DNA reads TGTGCCCTCTCCGGGACAGGGGAATACACCATATATTTT. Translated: CALSGTGEYTIYF.

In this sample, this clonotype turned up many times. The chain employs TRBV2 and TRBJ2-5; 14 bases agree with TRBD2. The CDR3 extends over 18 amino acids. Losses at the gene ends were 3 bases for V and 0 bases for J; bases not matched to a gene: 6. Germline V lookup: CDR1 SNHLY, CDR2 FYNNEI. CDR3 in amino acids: CASSEGLAGASYQETQYF. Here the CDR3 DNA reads TGTGCCAGCAGTGAGGGACTAGCGGGGGCTTCGTACCAAGAGACCCAGTACTTC.

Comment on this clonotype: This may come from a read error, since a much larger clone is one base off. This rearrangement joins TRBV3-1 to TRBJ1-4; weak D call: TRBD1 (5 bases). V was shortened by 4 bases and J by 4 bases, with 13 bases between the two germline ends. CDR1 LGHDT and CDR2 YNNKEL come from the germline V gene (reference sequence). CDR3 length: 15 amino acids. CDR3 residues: CASSLNPGDNEKLFF. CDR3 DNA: TGTGCCAGCAGCCTAAATCCGGGGGATAATGAAAAACTGTTTTTT.

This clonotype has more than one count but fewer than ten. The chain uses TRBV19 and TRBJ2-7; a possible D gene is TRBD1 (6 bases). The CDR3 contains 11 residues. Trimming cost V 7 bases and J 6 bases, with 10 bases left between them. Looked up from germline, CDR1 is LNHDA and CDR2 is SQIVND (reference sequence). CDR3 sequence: CASTIGGEQYF. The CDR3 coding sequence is TGTGCCAGTACCATAGGGGGCGAGCAGTACTTC.

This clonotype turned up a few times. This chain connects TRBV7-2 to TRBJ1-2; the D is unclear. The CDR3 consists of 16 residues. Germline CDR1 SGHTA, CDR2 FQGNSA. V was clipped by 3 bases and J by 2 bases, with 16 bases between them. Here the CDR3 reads CASSLVLVDGNYGYTF. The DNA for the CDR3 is TGTGCCAGCAGCTTGGTGTTAGTGGACGGCAACTATGGCTACACCTTC. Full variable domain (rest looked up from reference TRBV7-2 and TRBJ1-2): GAGVSQSPSNKVTEKGKDVELRCDPISGHTALYWYRQSLGQGLEFLIYFQGNSAPDKSGLPSDRFSAERTGGSVSTLTIQRTQQEDSAVYLCASSLVLVDGNYGYTFGSGTRLTVV.